Sequencing of this T cell receptor (beta chain) was carried out in a study of blood T cell repertoires in COVID-19. As for the study in general: Some COVID-19 samples were acute and others convalescent; all came from the United States, Italy and Spain. Nucleic acid was either cDNA or gDNA, and it came from T cells, B-cell-depleted T cells, or PBMCs.

Original processing methods: Reference gene primer amplification in the assay estimated nucleated cell counts. Using immunoSEQ multiplex PCR, the repertoire was profiled, and TCRdb retains in-frame clones only, with some absent. That table supplies the V and J calls and clone size; D and trimming were determined from the DNA. This table has tens of thousands of clones, around nine tenths appearing once. CDR3 size: 14 residues. Per the germline V gene, CDR1 is SGHTS and CDR2 is YDEGEE. The junction had 13 bases not matched to a gene; V was cut back by 8 bases and J by 6 bases. Those enrolled in Seattle joined during active infection and were followed longitudinally afterward.

The sequenced sample was peripheral blood. V usage is TRBV5-8 and J usage is TRBJ2-5; TRBD1 agrees at 7 bases. The TCR was taken from a woman aged 60-75 years with COVID-19, enrolled during active disease. For the CDR3, the DNA is TGTGCCAGTTCGACAGGGAGAAGTGGAAAGACCCAGTACTTC. Protein: CASSTGRSGKTQYF. Filled out from reference TRBV5-8 and TRBJ2-5, the complete variable domain reads EAGVTQSPTHLIKTRGQQATLRCSPISGHTSVYWYQQALGLGLQFLLWYDEGEERNRGNFPPRFSGRQFPNYSSELNVNALELEDSALYLCASSTGRSGKTQYFGPGTRLLVL.